Following are 4 T cell receptor beta chains from one sample sequenced in a study of T cells in localized non-small cell lung cancer. The protocol was immunoSEQ multiplex PCR, while the TCRdb copy is restricted to in-frame clones and leaves out a portion. The sample lists around 130,000 clones, around 92% occurring once. Sequenced here: peripheral blood, sampled before any cancer treatment. The receptors here all came from a female donor over 55 with stage I lung adenocarcinoma.

V usage is TRBV6-5 and J usage is TRBJ1-2; 8 bases are shared with TRBD1. The V segment lost 5 bases and the J segment 8 bases; nucleotides outside the gene matches: 7. The germline gives CDR1 MNHEY, CDR2 SVGAGI. The CDR3 is made up of 13 amino acids. The CDR3 region has the DNA TGTGCCAGCAGTGAGCAGGGGGCGCGGGGCTACACCTTC. It translates to CASSEQGARGYTF.

The rearrangement uses TRBV19 and TRBJ2-7; D unclear. The CDR3 is 14 residues long. CDR1 is LNHDA and CDR2 is SQIVND in the germline V gene (reference sequence). Trimming removed 0 bases at V and 3 bases at J, with 9 bases between. The CDR3 DNA follows: TGTGCCAGTAGTATAGACTTTTGGGGCTACGAGCAGTACTTC. It specifies CASSIDFWGYEQYF.

The chain employs TRBV9 and TRBJ2-2, with 8 positions matching TRBD1. With 0 bases clipped from V and 4 bases from J, the junction kept 8 bases outside the gene matches. In germline, CDR1 is SGDLS, CDR2 YYNGEE. CDR3 length equals 17 residues. The CDR3 here is CASSVEAGGVVTGELFF. The DNA for the CDR3 is TGTGCCAGCAGCGTAGAGGCAGGGGGCGTCGTCACCGGGGAGCTGTTTTTT.

V and J are TRBV28 and TRBJ1-1; no definite D call. CDR1 MDHEN and CDR2 SYDVKM come from the germline V gene. Trimming took off 5 bases at V and 11 bases at J, with 15 bases between the two ends. CDR3 length: 12 residues. CDR3 nucleotide sequence: TGTGCCAGCAGTATACGACGGAGAGATGCTTTCTTT. Its protein product is CASSIRRRDAFF.